The 7 T cell receptor beta chains below were found in one sample sequenced in a study of blood T cell repertoires in COVID-19. Produced via immunoSEQ multiplex PCR; TCRdb's table is partial and in-frame only. The sample lists fewer than 250,000 clones, approximately 82% occurring once. What was sequenced was peripheral blood. The origin of the receptors is a woman aged 40 to 55 with acute or convalescent COVID-19.

This clone was picked up one time. This rearrangement joins TRBV5-6 to TRBJ1-2; 10 bases align to TRBD1. The CDR3 has 12 residues. CDR1 is SGHDT, CDR2 YYEEEE, per germline. The trim removed 4 bases at V and 8 bases at J, leaving 2 bases unmatched. CDR3 sequence: CASSVGQGGYTF. In DNA form, the CDR3 reads TGTGCCAGCAGCGTGGGACAGGGGGGCTACACCTTC.

This sequence joins TRBV7-8 and TRBJ1-2, with TRBD1 as a possible D gene (6 bases). This CDR3 has 15 amino acids. Between the trimmed V and J ends, which lost 1 base and 7 bases, there was a span of 16 bases. Looked up from germline, CDR1 is SGHVS and CDR2 is FQNEAQ. The chain's CDR3 is CASSLVGRGISGYTF. The CDR3 nucleotides read TGTGCCAGCAGCTTAGTGGGCAGGGGAATAAGTGGCTACACCTTC.

Only a few counts were recorded for this clone. The V call is TRBV7-9, the J call TRBJ2-5; the match to TRBD2 covers 12 bases. The CDR3 runs 16 residues. Germline lookup yields CDR1 SEHNR and CDR2 FQNEAQ (reference sequence). The junction had 4 bases not matched to a gene; V was cut back by 1 base and J by 4 bases. The CDR3 loop is CASSLVSSGRVETQYF. The CDR3 DNA reads as TGTGCCAGCAGCTTAGTGTCTAGCGGGAGGGTAGAGACCCAGTACTTC.

The chain is built from TRBV5-6 and TRBJ2-1; TRBD2 aligns across 10 bases. The CDR3 is made up of 18 amino acids. Germline V gene lookup returns CDR1 SGHDT and CDR2 YYEEEE. V gave up 2 bases and J gave up 0 bases; unmatched junction bases: 8. The CDR3 DNA reads TGTGCCAGCAGCTTTTCTCTAGCGGGGGATAGCTCCTACAATGAGCAGTTCTTC. Amino acids: CASSFSLAGDSSYNEQFF.

The V call is TRBV6-5, the J call TRBJ2-1; unclear D gene. Trimming left V 3 bases short and J 2 bases short, with 5 bases between. Germline CDR1 is MNHEY and CDR2 is SVGAGI. This CDR3 has 13 residues. Written as DNA, the CDR3 is TGTGCCAGCAGTTATGACACCTACAATGAGCAGTTCTTC. This sequence encodes CASSYDTYNEQFF.

V is TRBV28 and J is TRBJ2-5, with 9 nucleotides matching TRBD2. CDR1 is MDHEN and CDR2 is SYDVKM in the germline V gene. The CDR3 length is 13 residues. J lost 5 bases, V lost 3 bases, and 1 base had no gene match. In nucleotides, the CDR3 is TGTGCCAGCAGTTTTGGACTAGCGGAGACCCAGTACTTC. Translated, it gives CASSFGLAETQYF.

This clone was seen more than once but under ten times. The chain is built from TRBV19 and TRBJ1-1; D is unclear. Germline lookup yields CDR1 LNHDA and CDR2 SQIVND (reference sequence). V shed 10 bases and J shed 1 base, with 7 bases lying between them. The CDR3 is 11 residues long. DNA for the CDR3: TGTGCCACCATCAAGAACACTGAAGCTTTCTTT. It is translated as CATIKNTEAFF.